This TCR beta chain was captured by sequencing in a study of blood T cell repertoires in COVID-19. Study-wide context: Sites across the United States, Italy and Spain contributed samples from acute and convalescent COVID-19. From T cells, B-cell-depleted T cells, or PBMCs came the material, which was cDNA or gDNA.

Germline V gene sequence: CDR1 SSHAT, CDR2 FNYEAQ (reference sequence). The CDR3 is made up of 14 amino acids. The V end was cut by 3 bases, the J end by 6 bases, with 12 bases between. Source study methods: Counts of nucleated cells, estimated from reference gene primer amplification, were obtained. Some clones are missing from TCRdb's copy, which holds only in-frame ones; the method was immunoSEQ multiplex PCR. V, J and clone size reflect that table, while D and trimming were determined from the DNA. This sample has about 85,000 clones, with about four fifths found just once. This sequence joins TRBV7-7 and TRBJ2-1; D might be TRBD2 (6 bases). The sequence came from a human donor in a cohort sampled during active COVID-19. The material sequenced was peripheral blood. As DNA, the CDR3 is TGTGCCAGCAGCTTGACCCCCGGGGGCAATGAGCAGTTCTTC. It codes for CASSLTPGGNEQFF.